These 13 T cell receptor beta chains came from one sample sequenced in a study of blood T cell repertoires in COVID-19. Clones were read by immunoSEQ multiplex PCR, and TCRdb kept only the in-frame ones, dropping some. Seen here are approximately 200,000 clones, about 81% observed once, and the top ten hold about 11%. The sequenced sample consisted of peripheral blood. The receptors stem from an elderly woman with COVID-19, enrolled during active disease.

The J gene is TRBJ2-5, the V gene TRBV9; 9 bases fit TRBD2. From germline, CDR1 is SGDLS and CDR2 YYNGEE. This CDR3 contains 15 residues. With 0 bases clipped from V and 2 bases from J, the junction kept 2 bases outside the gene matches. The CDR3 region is CASSVGGLAQETQYF. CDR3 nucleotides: TGTGCCAGCAGCGTAGGGGGACTAGCTCAAGAGACCCAGTACTTC.

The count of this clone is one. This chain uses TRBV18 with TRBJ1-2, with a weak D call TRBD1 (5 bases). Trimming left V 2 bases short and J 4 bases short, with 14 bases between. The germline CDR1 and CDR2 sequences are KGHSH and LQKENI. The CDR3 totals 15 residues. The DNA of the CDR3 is TGTGCCAGCTCACCAGGGGGGGTCGGGCCCTATGGCTACACCTTC. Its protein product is CASSPGGVGPYGYTF.

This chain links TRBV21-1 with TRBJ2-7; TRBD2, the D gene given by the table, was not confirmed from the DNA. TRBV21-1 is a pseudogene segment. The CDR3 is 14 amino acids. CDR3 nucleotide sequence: TGTGCCAGCACCGGCAGCGGGACCATCTACGAGCAGTACTTC. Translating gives CASTGSGTIYEQYF.

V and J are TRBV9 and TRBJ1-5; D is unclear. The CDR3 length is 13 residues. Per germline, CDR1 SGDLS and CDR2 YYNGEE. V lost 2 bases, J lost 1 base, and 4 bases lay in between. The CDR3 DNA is TGTGCCAGCAGCGTCGGGAGCAATCAGCCCCAGCATTTT. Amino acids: CASSVGSNQPQHF. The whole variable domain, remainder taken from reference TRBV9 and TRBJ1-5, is DSGVTQTPKHLITATGQRVTLRCSPRSGDLSVYWYQQSLDQGLQFLIQYYNGEERAKGNILERFSAQQFPDLHSELNLSSLELGDSALYFCASSVGSNQPQHFGDGTRLSIL.

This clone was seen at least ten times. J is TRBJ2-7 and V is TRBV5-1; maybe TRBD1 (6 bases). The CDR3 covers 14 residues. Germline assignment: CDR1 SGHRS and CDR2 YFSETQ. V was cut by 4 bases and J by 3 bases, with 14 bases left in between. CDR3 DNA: TGCGCCAGCAGCACGACAGGTGGACGCTACGAGCAGTACTTC. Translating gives CASSTTGGRYEQYF. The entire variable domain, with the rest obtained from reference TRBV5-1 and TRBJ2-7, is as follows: KAGVTQTPRYLIKTRGQQVTLSCSPISGHRSVSWYQQTPGQGLQFLFEYFSETQRNKGNFPGRFSGRQFSNSRSEMNVSTLELGDSALYLCASSTTGGRYEQYFGPGTRLTVT.

For the CDR3, the DNA is TGTGCCAGCAGCTTATTGGGGACAGAAGAAAACATTCAGTACTTC. It yields the protein CASSLLGTEENIQYF. V gene TRBV11-3 combines with J gene TRBJ2-4, with TRBD1 matching over 7 bases. The CDR3 contains 15 residues. Germline V gene sequence: CDR1 SGHNT, CDR2 YENEEA. V was clipped by 2 bases and J by 5 bases; unmatched bases: 6.

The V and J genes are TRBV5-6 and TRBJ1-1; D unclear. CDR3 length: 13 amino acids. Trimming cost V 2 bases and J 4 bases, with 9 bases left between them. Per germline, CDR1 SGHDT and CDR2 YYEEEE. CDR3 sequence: CASSLRTATEAFF. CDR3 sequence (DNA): TGTGCCAGCAGCTTAAGAACAGCCACTGAAGCTTTCTTT.

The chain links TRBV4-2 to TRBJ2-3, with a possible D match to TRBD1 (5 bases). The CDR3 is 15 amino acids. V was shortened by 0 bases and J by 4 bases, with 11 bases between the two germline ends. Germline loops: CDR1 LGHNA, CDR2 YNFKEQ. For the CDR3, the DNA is TGTGCCAGCAGCCAAGAGGCCAGGGCGGCAGATACGCAGTATTTT. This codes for CASSQEARAADTQYF.

CDR3 bases: TGTGCCAGTAGTCGACCAACAGGGGCTGGAAGTTTACTCACGAACACTGAAGCTTTCTTT. It codes for CASSRPTGAGSLLTNTEAFF. The rearrangement uses TRBV19 and TRBJ1-1; 7 nucleotides agree with TRBD1. CDR3 length: 20 residues. Germline V gene lookup returns CDR1 LNHDA and CDR2 SQIVND (reference sequence). Trimming took 5 bases from V and 1 from J; bases not matched to a gene: 22.

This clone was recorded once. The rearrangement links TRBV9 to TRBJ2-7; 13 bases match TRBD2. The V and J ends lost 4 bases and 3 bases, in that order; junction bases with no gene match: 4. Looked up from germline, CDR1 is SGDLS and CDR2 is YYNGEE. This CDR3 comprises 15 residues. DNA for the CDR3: TGTGCCAGCAGCCCGAGGACTAGCGGGAGCTACGAGCAGTACTTC. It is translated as CASSPRTSGSYEQYF.

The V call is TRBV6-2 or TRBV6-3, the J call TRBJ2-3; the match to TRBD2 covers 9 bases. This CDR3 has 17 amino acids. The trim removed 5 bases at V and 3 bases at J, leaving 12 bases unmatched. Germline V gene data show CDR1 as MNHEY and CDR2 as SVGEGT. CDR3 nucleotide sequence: TGTGCCAGCAGTGATTATGGCGGGGGGGGCGGAACAGATACGCAGTATTTT. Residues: CASSDYGGGGGTDTQYF.

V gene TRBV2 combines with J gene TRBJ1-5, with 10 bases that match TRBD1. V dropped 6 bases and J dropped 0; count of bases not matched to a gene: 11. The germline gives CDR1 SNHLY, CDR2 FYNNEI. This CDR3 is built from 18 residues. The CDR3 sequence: CASRPGQGGSFSNQPQHF. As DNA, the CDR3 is TGTGCCAGCAGACCCGGACAGGGGGGATCTTTTAGCAATCAGCCCCAGCATTTT.

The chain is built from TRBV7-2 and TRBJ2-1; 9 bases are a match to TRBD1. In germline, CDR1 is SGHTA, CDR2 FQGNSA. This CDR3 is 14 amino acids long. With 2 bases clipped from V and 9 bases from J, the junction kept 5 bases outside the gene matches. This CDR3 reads CASSLTGGWGEQFF. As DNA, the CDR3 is TGTGCCAGCAGCTTAACAGGGGGCTGGGGTGAGCAGTTCTTC.